A selection of T cell receptor beta chains follows, all from one sample in a study of beta chain features in type 1 diabetes. Measured with immunoSEQ multiplex PCR; TCRdb has only the in-frame clones, and not every one. The repertoire holds about 60,000 clones, with roughly 60% as singletons. The specimen was Tregs from blood. The receptors were gathered from a woman under 30 in good health. CDR3s include the opening cysteine and the closing phenylalanine or tryptophan. D genes are given only for firm matches. A row's size may be missing; if present it is once, few, many or a size class.

CDR3 | DNA | V | size | D | J
CASSLPGTGSYGYTF | TGTGCCAGCAGCTTACCCGGGACAGGTTCCTATGGCTACACCTTC | TRBV7-2 | few | TRBD1 | TRBJ1-2
CASSRQAGGRTDTQYF | TGTGCCAGCAGCCGCCAGGCGGGGGGGCGTACAGATACGCAGTATTTT | TRBV9 | . | TRBD2 | TRBJ2-3
CASSLELSYEQYF | TGTGCCAGCAGCTTAGAACTATCCTACGAGCAGTACTTC | TRBV11-2 | . | . | TRBJ2-7
CASSSQTGEDEQFF | TGTGCCAGCAGCTCCCAGACCGGGGAGGATGAGCAGTTCTTC | TRBV7-2 | . | . | TRBJ2-1
CASSAGQVNYGYTF | TGTGCCAGCAGCGCCGGACAGGTCAACTATGGCTACACCTTC | TRBV9 | . | TRBD1 | TRBJ1-2
CASSHGQGRGNYGYTF | TGCGCCAGCAGCCATGGACAGGGACGAGGGAACTATGGCTACACCTTC | TRBV5-1 | few | TRBD1 | TRBJ1-2
CASSQGTAVSYNEQFF | TGCGCCAGCAGCCAAGGTACAGCGGTCTCCTACAATGAGCAGTTCTTC | TRBV4-1 | few | . | TRBJ2-1
CASSLAGGGQGRETQYF | TGTGCCAGCAGCTTAGCTGGGGGCGGACAGGGTAGGGAGACCCAGTACTTC | TRBV7-2 | . | TRBD1 | TRBJ2-5
CASRTGVGGYTF | TGTGCCAGTAGGACAGGGGTAGGTGGCTACACCTTC | TRBV19 | once | TRBD1 | TRBJ1-2
CASSLGLGGDTQYF | TGTGCCAGCAGCTTAGGACTAGGAGGGGATACGCAGTATTTT | TRBV11-2 | . | . | TRBJ2-3
CASSLALSRDSGGYTF | TGCGCCAGCAGCTTGGCCCTTTCCCGGGACAGTGGTGGCTACACCTTC | TRBV5-1 | few | TRBD1 | TRBJ1-2
CATSSKYGTGEAFF | TGTGCCACCAGCAGCAAGTATGGGACAGGTGAAGCTTTCTTT | TRBV15 | . | TRBD1 | TRBJ1-1
CASSRPESYYNEQFF | TGTGCCAGCAGTCGCCCGGAGTCGTATTACAATGAGCAGTTCTTC | TRBV6-5 | . | . | TRBJ2-1